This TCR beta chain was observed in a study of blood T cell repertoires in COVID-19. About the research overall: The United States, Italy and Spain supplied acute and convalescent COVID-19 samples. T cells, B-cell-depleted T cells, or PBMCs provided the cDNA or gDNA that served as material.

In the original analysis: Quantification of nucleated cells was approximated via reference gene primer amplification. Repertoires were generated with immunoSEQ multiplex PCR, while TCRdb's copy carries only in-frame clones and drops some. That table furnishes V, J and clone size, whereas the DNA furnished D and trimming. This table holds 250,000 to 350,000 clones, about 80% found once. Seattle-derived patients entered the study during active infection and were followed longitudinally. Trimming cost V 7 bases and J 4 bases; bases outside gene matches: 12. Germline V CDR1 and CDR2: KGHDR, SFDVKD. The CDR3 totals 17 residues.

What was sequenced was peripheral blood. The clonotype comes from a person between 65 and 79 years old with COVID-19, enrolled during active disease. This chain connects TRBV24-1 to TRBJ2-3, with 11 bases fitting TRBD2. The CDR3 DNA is TGTGCCACCAGCGCCGTTTTTAGCGGGGGGGCGGCAGATACGCAGTATTTT. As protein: CATSAVFSGGAADTQYF.